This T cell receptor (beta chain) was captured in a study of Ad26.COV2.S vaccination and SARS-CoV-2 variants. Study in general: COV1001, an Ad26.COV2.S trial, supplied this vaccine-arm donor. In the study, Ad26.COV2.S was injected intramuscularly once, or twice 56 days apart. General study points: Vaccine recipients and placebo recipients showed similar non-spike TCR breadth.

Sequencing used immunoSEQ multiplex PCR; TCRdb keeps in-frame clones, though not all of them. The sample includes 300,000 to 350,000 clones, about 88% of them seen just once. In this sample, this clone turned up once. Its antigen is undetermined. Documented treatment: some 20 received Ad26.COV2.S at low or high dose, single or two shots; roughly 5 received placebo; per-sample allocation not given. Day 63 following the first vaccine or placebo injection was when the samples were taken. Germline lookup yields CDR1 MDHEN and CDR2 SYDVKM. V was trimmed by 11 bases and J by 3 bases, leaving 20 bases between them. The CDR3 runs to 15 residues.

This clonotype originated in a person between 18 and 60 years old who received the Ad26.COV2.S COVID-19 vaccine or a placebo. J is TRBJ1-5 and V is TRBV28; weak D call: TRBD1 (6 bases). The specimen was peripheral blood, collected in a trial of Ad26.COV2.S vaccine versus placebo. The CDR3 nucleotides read TGTGCCGTCCAACCCATGAGGGGGGCCAATCAGCCCCAGCATTTT. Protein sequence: CAVQPMRGANQPQHF.